The 14 T cell receptor beta chains below all came from one sample that was sequenced in a study of OX40 agonist ivuxolimab in advanced cancers. Some clones are missing from TCRdb's copy, which holds only in-frame ones; the method was immunoSEQ multiplex PCR. The repertoire holds about 52,000 clones, around four fifths seen once, with around 3.9% in the top ten. The sample consisted of CD4+ or CD8+ T cells sorted from blood, taken in a trial of the OX40 agonist ivuxolimab. These receptors originate from an adult with an advanced solid tumor such as melanoma, head and neck, liver or kidney cancer.

This clone showed up just once. The chain joins TRBV10-3 to TRBJ2-5; 8 nucleotides align to TRBD1. With 2 bases clipped from V and 5 bases from J, the junction kept 4 bases outside the gene matches. This CDR3 is 14 amino acids long. The germline V gene has CDR1 ENHRY and CDR2 SYGVKD. The CDR3 coding sequence is TGTGCCATCAGTGAGCAGGGGGCGCGGGAGACCCAGTACTTC. Its translation is CAISEQGARETQYF.

The gene calls are TRBV5-1 and TRBJ2-3, with D possibly matching TRBD2 (5 bases). The CDR3 is 14 amino acids. The germline V and J ends were trimmed by 5 bases and 4 bases, with 14 bases remaining between them. Germline CDR1 is SGHRS and CDR2 is YFSETQ. The CDR3 sequence: CASRFYGVADTQYF. The CDR3 nucleotides read TGCGCCAGCAGGTTTTACGGGGTGGCAGATACGCAGTATTTT.

The chain is built from TRBV2 and TRBJ1-1; 7 bases line up with TRBD1. Germline trimming cut 5 bases from V and 3 bases from J; bases unmatched to any gene: 9. The CDR3 runs to 15 residues. The germline V gene encodes CDR1 SNHLY and CDR2 FYNNEI. The CDR3 region has the DNA TGTGCCAGCAGTCGACCACAGGGGTCCGACACTGAAGCTTTCTTT. Amino acids: CASSRPQGSDTEAFF.

The chain couples TRBV11-3 to TRBJ2-7; the D gene is possibly TRBD1 (6 bases). This CDR3 is built from 13 residues. Germline CDR1 SGHNT, CDR2 YENEEA. Trimming cost V 1 base and J 9 bases, with 13 bases left between them. CDR3 sequence: CASSLGGGTRQYF. Here the CDR3 DNA reads TGTGCCAGCAGCTTAGGGGGTGGGACAAGGCAGTACTTC.

The CDR3: CATSRGAYTDTQYF. In DNA form, the CDR3 reads TGTGCCACCTCTCGGGGGGCCTACACAGATACGCAGTATTTT. V gene TRBV6-1 combines with J gene TRBJ2-3, with D perhaps TRBD2 (7 bases). Per the germline V gene, CDR1 is MNHNS and CDR2 is SASEGT. The V end was cut by 10 bases, the J end by 2 bases, with 16 bases between. CDR3 length: 14 amino acids.

This clone has only one observation. The CDR3 nucleotides read TGTGCCAGCACCGAGGGGGAGGGCTACACCTTC. Translated: CASTEGEGYTF. The V call is TRBV28, the J call TRBJ1-2; weak D call: TRBD1 (6 bases). This CDR3 has 11 residues. Germline V gene lookup returns CDR1 MDHEN and CDR2 SYDVKM. V dropped 7 bases and J dropped 8 bases, with 11 bases sitting between them.

The chain couples TRBV4-3 to TRBJ2-7, with 7 bases fitting TRBD1. From germline, CDR1 is LGHNA and CDR2 YSLEER. CDR3 length: 15 amino acids. Trimming took 4 bases from V and 2 from J; bases not matched to a gene: 8. CDR3 loop: CASSPQGQSTYEQYF. In DNA, the CDR3 is TGCGCCAGCAGCCCCCAGGGACAGAGCACCTACGAGCAGTACTTC.

This clone was observed a single time. The chain couples TRBV27 to TRBJ1-2, with D possibly being TRBD1 (6 bases). The CDR3 is made up of 16 amino acids. V lost 4 bases to trimming and J lost 7 bases, with 22 bases between them. Germline V gene lookup returns CDR1 MNHEY and CDR2 SMNVEV (reference sequence). This CDR3 is CASSYREGLLPSGYTF. The CDR3 DNA is TGTGCCAGCAGTTACAGGGAAGGTCTCCTGCCCTCTGGCTACACCTTC.

A few counts support this clone. The V call is TRBV28, the J call TRBJ1-1; D may be TRBD1 (5 bases). Per germline, CDR1 MDHEN and CDR2 SYDVKM. This CDR3 comprises 13 residues. The CDR3 DNA sequence: TGTGCGGACCCCAGGGTAATGAACACTGAAGCTTTCTTT. Translating gives CADPRVMNTEAFF.

This chain joins TRBV5-4 and TRBJ2-7, with 7 bases matching TRBD1. CDR3 length equals 16 residues. V lost 4 bases, J lost 0 bases, and 10 bases stayed unmatched. CDR1 is SGHNT, CDR2 YYREEE, per germline (reference sequence). CDR3 nucleotide sequence: TGTGCCAGCAGCGGAGGCCCGACAGGGAGCTCCTACGAGCAGTACTTC. This codes for CASSGGPTGSSYEQYF.

The chain has TRBV19 and TRBJ2-3, with 13 bases aligning to TRBD2. Per the germline V gene, CDR1 is LNHDA and CDR2 is SQIVND (reference sequence). The V and J ends lost 1 base and 4 bases, in that order; junction bases with no gene match: 2. The CDR3 extends over 16 amino acids. The CDR3 sequence: CASSIGTSGGSDTQYF. CDR3 nucleotides: TGTGCCAGTAGTATAGGGACTAGCGGGGGATCAGATACGCAGTATTTT.

This clone was seen more than once but under ten times. V gene TRBV10-1 combines with J gene TRBJ2-6; 8 nucleotides match TRBD1. CDR3 length: 16 amino acids. CDR1 is WNHNN, CDR2 SYGVQD, per germline (reference sequence). V gave up 6 bases and J gave up 1 base; unmatched junction bases: 5. This CDR3 is CASSRTGISGANVLTF. The CDR3 region has the DNA TGCGCCAGCAGCAGGACAGGGATTTCTGGGGCCAACGTCCTGACTTTC.

As regards this clone: It may be a read error: a sequence one base away is much more abundant. The V call is TRBV27, the J call TRBJ2-1; 11 bases fit TRBD2. Germline V gene sequence: CDR1 MNHEY, CDR2 SMNVEV (reference sequence). The CDR3 runs to 13 residues. Germline trimming cut 6 bases from V and 6 bases from J; bases unmatched to any gene: 1. CDR3 residues: CASRTSGANEQFF. DNA of the CDR3: TGTGCCAGCAGGACTAGCGGGGCCAATGAGCAGTTCTTC.

The chain carries TRBV11-3 and TRBJ2-2; no definite D call. This CDR3 is built from 15 residues. Germline CDR1 and CDR2: SGHNT and YENEEA. V shed 3 bases and J shed 6 bases, with 14 bases lying between them. CDR3 DNA: TGTGCCAGCAGCTTGTGGGCCGAGTGGTCCGGGGAGCTGTTTTTT. It codes for CASSLWAEWSGELFF.